In its sample, the clone carrying this TCR beta chain was seen once. Its specificity is unknown. Generated by immunoSEQ multiplex PCR, the TCRdb table keeps only in-frame clones and is missing some. The profile shows some 92,000 clones, approximately 90% of them singletons. The CDR3 contains 12 residues. Trimming stripped 10 bases from V and 5 bases from J, with 14 bases between. From germline, CDR1 is LNHDA and CDR2 SQIVND (reference sequence). The data were taken from a study of T cell responses to AZD1222 COVID-19 vaccine. Study-wide points: Among spike-specific TCRs, nearly half reportedly target unmutated variant regions. Vaccine-associated CD4 TCRs ranged over spike, dominating at 160-218 and 743-854. Once two AZD1222 doses were given, Spike-specific TCR breadth and depth went up. Possibly, clonal diversity was underestimated; donors were largely white British and included more females.

This chain connects TRBV19 to TRBJ1-2, with D uncertain. The source was peripheral blood, collected on day 0 of AZD1222 vaccination. The TCR was taken from an adult in good health. CDR3 amino acids: CATDLGSYGYTF. CDR3 in DNA: TGTGCCACGGACCTCGGGTCTTATGGCTACACCTTC.